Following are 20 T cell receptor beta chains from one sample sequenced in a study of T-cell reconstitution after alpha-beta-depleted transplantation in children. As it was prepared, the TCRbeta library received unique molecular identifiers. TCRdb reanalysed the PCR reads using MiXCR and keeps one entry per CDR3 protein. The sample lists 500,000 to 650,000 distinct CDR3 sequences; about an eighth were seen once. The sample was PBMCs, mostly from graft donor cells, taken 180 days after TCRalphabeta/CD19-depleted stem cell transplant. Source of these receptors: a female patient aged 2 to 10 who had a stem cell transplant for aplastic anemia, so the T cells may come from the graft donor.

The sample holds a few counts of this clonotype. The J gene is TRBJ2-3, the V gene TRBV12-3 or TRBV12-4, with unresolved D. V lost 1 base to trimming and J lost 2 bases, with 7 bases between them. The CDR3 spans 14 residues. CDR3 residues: CASSLVSITDTQYF. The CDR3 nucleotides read TGTGCCAGCAGTTTAGTATCTATCACAGATACGCAGTATTTT.

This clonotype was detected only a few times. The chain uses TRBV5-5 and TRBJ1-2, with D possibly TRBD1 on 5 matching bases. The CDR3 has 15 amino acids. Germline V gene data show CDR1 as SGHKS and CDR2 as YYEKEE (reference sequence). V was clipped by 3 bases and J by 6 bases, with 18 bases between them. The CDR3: CASSWRTEGRDGYTF. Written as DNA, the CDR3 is TGTGCCAGCAGCTGGAGAACTGAGGGGAGGGATGGCTACACCTTC.

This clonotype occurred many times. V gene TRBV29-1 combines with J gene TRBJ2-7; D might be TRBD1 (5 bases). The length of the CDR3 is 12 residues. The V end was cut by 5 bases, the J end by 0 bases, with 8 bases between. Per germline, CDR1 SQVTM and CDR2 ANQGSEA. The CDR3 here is CSVRTNSYEQYV. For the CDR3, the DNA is TGCAGCGTTCGGACAAACTCCTACGAGCAGTACGTC.

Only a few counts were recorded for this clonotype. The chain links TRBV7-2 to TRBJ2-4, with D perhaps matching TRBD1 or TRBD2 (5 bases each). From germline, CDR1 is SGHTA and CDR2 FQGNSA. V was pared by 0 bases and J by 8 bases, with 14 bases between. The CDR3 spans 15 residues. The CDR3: CASSLAEWGWDIQYF. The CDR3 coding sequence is TGTGCCAGCAGCTTAGCAGAATGGGGGTGGGACATTCAGTACTTC. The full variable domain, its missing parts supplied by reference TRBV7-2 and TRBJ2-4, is GAGVSQSPSNKVTEKGKDVELRCDPISGHTALYWYRQSLGQGLEFLIYFQGNSAPDKSGLPSDRFSAERTGGSVSTLTIQRTQQEDSAVYLCASSLAEWGWDIQYFGAGTRLSVL.

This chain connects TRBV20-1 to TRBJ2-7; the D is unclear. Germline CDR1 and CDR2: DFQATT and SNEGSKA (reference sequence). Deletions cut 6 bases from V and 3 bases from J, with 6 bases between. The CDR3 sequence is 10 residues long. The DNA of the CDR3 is TGCAGTGCCGCCAACTACGAGCAGTACTTC. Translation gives CSAANYEQYF.

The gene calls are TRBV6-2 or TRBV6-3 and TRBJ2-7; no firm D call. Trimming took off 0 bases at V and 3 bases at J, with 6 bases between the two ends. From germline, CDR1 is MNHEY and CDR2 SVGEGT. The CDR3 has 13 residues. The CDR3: CASSYSAYYEQYV. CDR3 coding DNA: TGTGCCAGCAGTTACTCCGCTTACTACGAGCAGTACGTC.

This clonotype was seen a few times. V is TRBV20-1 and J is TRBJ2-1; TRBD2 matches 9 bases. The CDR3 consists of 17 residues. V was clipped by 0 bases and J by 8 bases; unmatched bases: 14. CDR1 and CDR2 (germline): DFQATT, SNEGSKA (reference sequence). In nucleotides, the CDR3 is TGCAGTGCTAGAGAGGAGGCGGCGGGAGGGCCTCAGGATGAGCAGTTCTTC. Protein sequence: CSAREEAAGGPQDEQFF.

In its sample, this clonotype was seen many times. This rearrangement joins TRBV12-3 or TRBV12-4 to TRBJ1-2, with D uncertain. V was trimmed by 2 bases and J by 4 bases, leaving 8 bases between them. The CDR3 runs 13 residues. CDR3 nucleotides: TGTGCCAGCAGTTTAAACCCAACCTATGGCTACACCTTC. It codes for CASSLNPTYGYTF.

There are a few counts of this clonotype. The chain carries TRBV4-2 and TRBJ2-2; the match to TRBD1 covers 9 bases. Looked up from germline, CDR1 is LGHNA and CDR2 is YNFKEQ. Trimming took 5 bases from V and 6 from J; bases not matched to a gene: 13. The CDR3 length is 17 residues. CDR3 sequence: CASSDRDRAGKAGELFF. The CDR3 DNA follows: TGTGCCAGCAGCGACCGGGACAGGGCGGGGAAGGCCGGGGAGCTGTTTTTT.

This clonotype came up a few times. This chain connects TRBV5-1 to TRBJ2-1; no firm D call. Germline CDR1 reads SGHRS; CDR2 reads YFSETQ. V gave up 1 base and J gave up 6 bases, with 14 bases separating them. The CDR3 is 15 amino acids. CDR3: CASSLPSHISNEQFF. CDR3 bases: TGCGCCAGCAGCTTGCCCAGTCATATATCCAATGAGCAGTTCTTC.

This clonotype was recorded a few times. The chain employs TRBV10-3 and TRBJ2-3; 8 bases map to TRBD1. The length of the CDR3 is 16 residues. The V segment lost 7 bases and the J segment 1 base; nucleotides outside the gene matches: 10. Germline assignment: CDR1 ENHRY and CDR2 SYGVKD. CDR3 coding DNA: TGTGCCATCAACCCGTCCCGGACAGGGCGCACAGATACGCAGTATTTT. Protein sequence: CAINPSRTGRTDTQYF.

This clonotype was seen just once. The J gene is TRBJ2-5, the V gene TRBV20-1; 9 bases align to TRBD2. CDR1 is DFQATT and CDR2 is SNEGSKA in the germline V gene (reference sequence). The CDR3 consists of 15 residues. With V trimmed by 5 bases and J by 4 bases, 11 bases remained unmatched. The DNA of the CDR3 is TGCAGTGCTCACCTTAGGCGGGAGGGGCGAGAGACCCAGTACTTC. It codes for CSAHLRREGRETQYF.

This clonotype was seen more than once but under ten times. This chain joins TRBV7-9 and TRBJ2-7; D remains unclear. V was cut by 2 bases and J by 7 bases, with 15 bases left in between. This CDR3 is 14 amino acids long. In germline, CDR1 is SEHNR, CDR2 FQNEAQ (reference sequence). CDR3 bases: TGTGCCAGCAGCTTATCGGGCGGCCGGTGGGAGCAGTACGTC. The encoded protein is CASSLSGGRWEQYV.

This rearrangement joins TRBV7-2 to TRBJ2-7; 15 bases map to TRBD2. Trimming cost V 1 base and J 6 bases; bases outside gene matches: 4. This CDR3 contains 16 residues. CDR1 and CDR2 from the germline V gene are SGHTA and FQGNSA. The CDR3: CASSLGGLAGGLEQYF. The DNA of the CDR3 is TGTGCCAGCAGCTTAGGGGGACTAGCGGGAGGCCTCGAGCAGTACTTC.

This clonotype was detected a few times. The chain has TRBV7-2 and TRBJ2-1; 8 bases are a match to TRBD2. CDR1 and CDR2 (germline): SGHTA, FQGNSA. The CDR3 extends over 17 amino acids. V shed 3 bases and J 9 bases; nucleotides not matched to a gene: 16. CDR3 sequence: CASSFRRGGGPGGEQFF. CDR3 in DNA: TGTGCCAGCAGCTTTCGCCGGGGGGGAGGGCCGGGTGGTGAGCAGTTCTTC.

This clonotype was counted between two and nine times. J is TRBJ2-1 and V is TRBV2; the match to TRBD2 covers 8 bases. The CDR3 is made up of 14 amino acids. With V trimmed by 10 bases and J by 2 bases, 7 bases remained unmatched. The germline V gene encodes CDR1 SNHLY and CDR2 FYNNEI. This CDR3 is CATKEREPYNEQFF. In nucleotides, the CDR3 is TGTGCCACCAAAGAGCGGGAGCCCTACAATGAGCAGTTCTTC.

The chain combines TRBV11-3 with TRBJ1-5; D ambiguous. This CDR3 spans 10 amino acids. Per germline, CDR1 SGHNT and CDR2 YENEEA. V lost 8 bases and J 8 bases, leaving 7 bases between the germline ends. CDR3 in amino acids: CASLEKPQHF. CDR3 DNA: TGTGCCAGCCTGGAGAAGCCCCAGCATTTT.

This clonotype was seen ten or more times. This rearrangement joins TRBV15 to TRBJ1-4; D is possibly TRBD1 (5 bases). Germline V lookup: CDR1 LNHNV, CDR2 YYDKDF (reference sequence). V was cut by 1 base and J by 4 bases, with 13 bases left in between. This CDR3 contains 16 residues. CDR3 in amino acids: CATSRVGATDNEKLFF. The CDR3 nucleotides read TGTGCCACCAGCAGAGTTGGGGCAACCGATAATGAAAAACTGTTTTTT.

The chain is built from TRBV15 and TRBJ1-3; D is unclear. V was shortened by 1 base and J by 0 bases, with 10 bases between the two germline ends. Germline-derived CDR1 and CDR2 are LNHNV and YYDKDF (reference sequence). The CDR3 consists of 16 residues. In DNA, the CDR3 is TGTGCCACCAGCAGAGCTCCGGGAAACTCTGGAAACACCATATATTTT. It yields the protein CATSRAPGNSGNTIYF.

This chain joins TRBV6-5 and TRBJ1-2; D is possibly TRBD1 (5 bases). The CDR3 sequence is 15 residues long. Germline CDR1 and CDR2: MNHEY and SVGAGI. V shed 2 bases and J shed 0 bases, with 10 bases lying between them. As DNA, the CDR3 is TGTGCCAGCAGTTACCTGACAGAGCCTAACTATGGCTACACCTTC. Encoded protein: CASSYLTEPNYGYTF.